This T cell receptor (beta chain) was found in a study of blood T cell repertoires in COVID-19. About the study: COVID-19 samples from acute and convalescent phases originated in the United States, Italy and Spain. T cells, B-cell-depleted T cells, or PBMCs supplied cDNA or gDNA.

How the authors handled the data: Scientists estimated how many nucleated cells there were by amplifying reference gene primers. Measured with immunoSEQ multiplex PCR; TCRdb has only the in-frame clones, and not every one. The V and J calls and clone size are taken from that table; D and trimming were inferred from the DNA. This sample carries roughly 80,000 clones, roughly 80% of them seen once, and the ten largest clones take 7.5% to 10%. The TCR originated in a human donor in a cohort sampled during active COVID-19. The sequenced material came from peripheral blood.

The CDR3, as DNA: TGTGCCAGCAGAGGGACAGGGAACCCCAACTATGGCTACACCTTC. It translates to CASRGTGNPNYGYTF. The chain is built from TRBV28 and TRBJ1-2; 9 nucleotides match TRBD1. Germline lookup yields CDR1 MDHEN and CDR2 SYDVKM. The CDR3 sequence is 15 residues long. J lost 2 bases, V lost 6 bases, and 7 bases had no gene match.